This T cell receptor beta chain was recovered during a study of lymphopenia after photon versus proton radiotherapy. Overall study results and limits: Post-nadir diversity loss with photons came from oligoclonal expansion, particularly CD8+ Temra cells.

Only in-frame clones appear in the TCRdb table, and some are missing; sequencing was by immunoSEQ multiplex PCR. The repertoire holds about 40,000 clones, around 84% seen once, with about 9.3% in the top ten. Germline CDR1 reads MDHEN; CDR2 reads SYDVKM. The V and J ends lost 5 bases and 6 bases, in that order; junction bases with no gene match: 8. The CDR3 length is 14 residues. This clone has a single count. Antigen specificity is unknown. The J gene is TRBJ2-3, the V gene TRBV28, with 7 bases lining up with TRBD1. This clonotype originated in a woman aged 70-85 years with pancreatic cancer. Some clones in this sample may be carry-over from other donors' samples. Sequences were derived from peripheral blood, sampled from a patient treated with proton-based radiotherapy. CDR3 amino acids: CASSAPRGSDTQYF. As DNA, the CDR3 is TGTGCCAGCAGTGCTCCCAGGGGGTCGGATACGCAGTATTTT.